The 14 T cell receptor beta chains presented below share a single source sample, sequenced in a study of blood T cell repertoires in COVID-19 (dated by TCRdb to the early 2020s). Receptor libraries were prepared by the immunoSEQ multiplex PCR assay. TCRdb obtained this table from immuneACCESS and retained in-frame rearrangements with V and J assigned. These tables miss some clones; where compared with another copy, unresolved V genes account for less than half of the shortfall, and the remainder is unexplained. This sample is represented by approximately 36,000 clones; 75% to 90% of them were singletons. Around 21% of the sample is taken by the ten largest. Sequencing input: peripheral blood. The receptors were gathered from a man aged 60 to 75 with acute or convalescent COVID-19.

The chain employs TRBV19 and TRBJ2-1; maybe TRBD2 (6 bases). Germline CDR1 LNHDA, CDR2 SQIVND (reference sequence). CDR3 length equals 13 residues. Trimming left V 10 bases short and J 2 bases short, with 12 bases between. The CDR3 coding sequence is TGTGCCACCTCTGGCGGGACCTACAATGAGCAGTTCTTC. It yields the protein CATSGGTYNEQFF.

This chain connects TRBV4-1 to TRBJ1-2; weak D call: TRBD1 (6 bases). The V gene lost 0 bases and the J gene lost 5 bases, with 13 bases spanning the gap. CDR3 length equals 15 residues. From germline, CDR1 is MGHRA and CDR2 YSYEKL. CDR3 protein: CASSQDPQGKYGYTF. The CDR3 DNA reads TGCGCCAGCAGCCAAGACCCACAGGGAAAGTATGGCTACACCTTC.

The CDR3 here is CASSQDLTVAGELFF. In nucleotides, the CDR3 is TGTGCCAGCAGCCAAGATCTTACGGTAGCCGGGGAGCTGTTTTTT. V and J are TRBV4-2 and TRBJ2-2; no definite D call. The length of the CDR3 is 15 residues. The V gene's germline CDR1 is LGHNA and CDR2 YNFKEQ. Trimming removed 0 bases from V and 6 bases from J, with 11 bases in between.

This chain uses TRBV11-2 with TRBJ1-2; D is unclear. The V end was cut by 1 base, the J end by 3 bases, with 6 bases between. Germline assignment: CDR1 SGHAT and CDR2 FQNNGV. The CDR3 runs to 13 residues. CDR3 coding DNA: TGTGCCAGCAGCTTAGCCGGGGACTATGGCTACACCTTC. Amino acids: CASSLAGDYGYTF.

The V and J genes are TRBV19 and TRBJ1-2; 7 bases match TRBD1. The trim removed 6 bases at V and 4 bases at J, leaving 11 bases unmatched. The CDR3 runs 15 residues. Germline V gives CDR1 LNHDA, CDR2 SQIVND (reference sequence). The CDR3 protein is CASSILDRVPYGYTF. The CDR3 DNA reads TGTGCCAGTAGCATTCTTGACAGGGTCCCCTATGGCTACACCTTC. The full variable domain, its missing parts supplied by reference TRBV19 and TRBJ1-2, is DGGITQSPKYLFRKEGQNVTLSCEQNLNHDAMYWYRQDPGQGLRLIYYSQIVNDFQKGDIAEGYSVSREKKESFPLTVTSAQKNPTAFYLCASSILDRVPYGYTFGSGTRLTVV.

The chain links TRBV28 to TRBJ2-3, with 10 nucleotides matching TRBD2. With 6 bases clipped from V and 6 bases from J, the junction kept 3 bases outside the gene matches. From germline, CDR1 is MDHEN and CDR2 SYDVKM. This CDR3 has 13 amino acids. This CDR3 reads CASRRAGGDTQYF. CDR3 nucleotide sequence: TGTGCCAGCAGGCGAGCGGGAGGGGATACGCAGTATTTT.

V is TRBV5-1 and J is TRBJ1-5, with D perhaps matching TRBD1 (5 bases). Trimming pared 3 bases from V and 7 bases from J, leaving 11 bases between. The CDR3 is 13 amino acids. Looked up from germline, CDR1 is SGHRS and CDR2 is YFSETQ. The CDR3 loop is CASSSQGSQPQHF. CDR3 nucleotide sequence: TGCGCCAGCAGCTCCCAGGGCTCGCAGCCCCAGCATTTT.

This chain joins TRBV27 and TRBJ1-5; 7 nucleotides match TRBD1. The CDR3 is made up of 13 amino acids. J lost 3 bases, V lost 8 bases, and 4 bases had no gene match. Germline assignment: CDR1 MNHEY and CDR2 SMNVEV (reference sequence). The CDR3 spells CASGQVINQPQHF. DNA for the CDR3: TGTGCCAGCGGACAGGTAATCAATCAGCCCCAGCATTTT.

The rearrangement uses TRBV29-1 and TRBJ1-1, with TRBD1 matching 11 bases. This CDR3 is 16 amino acids long. J lost 8 bases, V lost 2 bases, and 13 bases had no gene match. CDR1 and CDR2 from the germline V gene are SQVTM and ANQGSEA. The CDR3 spells CSVEPPSSRDRGEAFF. The CDR3 DNA follows: TGCAGCGTTGAACCCCCCTCGTCCCGGGACAGGGGGGAAGCTTTCTTT.

The chain joins TRBV5-1 to TRBJ2-7; the D is unclear. The CDR3 loop spans 11 amino acids. Per germline, CDR1 SGHRS and CDR2 YFSETQ. V shed 4 bases and J shed 3 bases, with 5 bases lying between them. CDR3 residues: CASSLNYEQYF. CDR3 nucleotides: TGCGCCAGCAGCCTAAACTACGAGCAGTACTTC.

The chain combines TRBV5-1 with TRBJ2-5, with D perhaps TRBD2 (6 bases). The CDR3 sequence is 14 residues long. The germline gives CDR1 SGHRS, CDR2 YFSETQ. V lost 5 bases and J lost 3, with 14 bases in between. Written as DNA, the CDR3 is TGCGCCAGCAGTGGGGTCGGAGGGGAAGAGACCCAGTACTTC. Translating gives CASSGVGGEETQYF.

CDR3 bases: TGTGCCAGCAGTGTCGTTCGGACAGGCTCTGGGGGCACTGAAGCTTTCTTT. Its translation is CASSVVRTGSGGTEAFF. The chain has TRBV6-1 and TRBJ1-1, with 7 bases identical to TRBD1. V gave up 4 bases and J gave up 4 bases; unmatched junction bases: 15. This CDR3 region has 17 residues. Germline loops: CDR1 MNHNS, CDR2 SASEGT.

J is TRBJ2-5 and V is TRBV4-1, with D possibly being TRBD2 (5 bases). There are 14 residues in the CDR3. The germline V and J ends were trimmed by 2 bases and 5 bases, with 12 bases remaining between them. Germline values: CDR1 MGHRA, CDR2 YSYEKL. The CDR3 is CASSQNKGVETQYF. For the CDR3, the DNA is TGCGCCAGCAGCCAAAATAAGGGAGTCGAGACCCAGTACTTC.

This clone was seen a few times. This chain links TRBV9 with TRBJ1-1; perhaps TRBD1 as D (6 bases). The V end lost 0 bases, the J end lost 1 base, and 10 bases lay between the germline ends. Germline CDR1 reads SGDLS; CDR2 reads YYNGEE. There are 15 residues in the CDR3. The CDR3 coding sequence is TGTGCCAGCAGCGTAGGGGCGGACAGGAACACTGAAGCTTTCTTT. Translating gives CASSVGADRNTEAFF.